These 3 T cell receptor beta chains originate from one sample sequenced in a study of cytomegalovirus exposure and HLA in healthy donors. 13 Jbeta primers and 60 Vbeta primers were used for the PCR. This table comes from immunoSEQ multiplex PCR, and its TCRdb copy is limited to in-frame clones, with some not included. Counted here are 80,000 or so clones, 60% to 70% occurring once; the ten biggest clones make up around 5.8%. Sequencing used PBMCs. Receptors originate from a man younger than 45 in good health and CMV-seropositive.

This chain uses TRBV11-2 with TRBJ2-2; tentatively, D is TRBD2 (6 bases). V dropped 5 bases and J dropped 5 bases, with 18 bases sitting between them. The CDR3 runs 16 residues. The germline CDR1 and CDR2 sequences are SGHAT and FQNNGV. For the CDR3, the DNA is TGTGCCAGCAGCGCCCCCGGGACTTTGGGGACCGGGGAGCTGTTTTTT. Protein product: CASSAPGTLGTGELFF.

The V gene is TRBV28, the J gene TRBJ2-2; 9 positions match TRBD1. Germline loops: CDR1 MDHEN, CDR2 SYDVKM. CDR3 size: 16 residues. J gave up 4 bases and V 3 bases, and 6 bases lay outside the gene matches. The CDR3 region is CASSFGGQGFTGELFF. CDR3 coding DNA: TGTGCCAGCAGTTTTGGAGGACAGGGGTTCACCGGGGAGCTGTTTTTT.

The chain couples TRBV13 to TRBJ2-7; D perhaps matches TRBD1 (5 bases). There are 13 residues in the CDR3. Trimming took 7 bases from V and 2 from J, leaving 12 bases between them. The V gene's germline CDR1 is PRHDT and CDR2 FYEKMQ (reference sequence). The CDR3 coding sequence is TGTGCCAGCACGTCCTTGGGGCCCTACGAGCAGTACTTC. Translation: CASTSLGPYEQYF.